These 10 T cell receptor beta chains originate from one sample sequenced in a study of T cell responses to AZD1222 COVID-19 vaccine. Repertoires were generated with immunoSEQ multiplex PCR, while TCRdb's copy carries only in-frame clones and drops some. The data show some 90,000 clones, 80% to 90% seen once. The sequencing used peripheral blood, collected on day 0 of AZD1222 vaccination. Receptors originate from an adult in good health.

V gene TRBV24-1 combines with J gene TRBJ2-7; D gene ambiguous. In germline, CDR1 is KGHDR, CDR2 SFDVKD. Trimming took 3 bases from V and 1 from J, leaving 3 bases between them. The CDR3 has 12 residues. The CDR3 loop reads CATSDTSYEQYF. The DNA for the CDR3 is TGTGCCACCAGTGATACATCCTACGAGCAGTACTTC.

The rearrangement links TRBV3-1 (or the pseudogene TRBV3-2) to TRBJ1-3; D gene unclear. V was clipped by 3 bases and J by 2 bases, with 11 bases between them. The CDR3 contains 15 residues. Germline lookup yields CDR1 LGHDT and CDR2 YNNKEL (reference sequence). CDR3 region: CASSQGYLPGNTIYF. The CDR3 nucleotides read TGTGCCAGCAGCCAGGGGTACTTGCCTGGAAACACCATATATTTT.

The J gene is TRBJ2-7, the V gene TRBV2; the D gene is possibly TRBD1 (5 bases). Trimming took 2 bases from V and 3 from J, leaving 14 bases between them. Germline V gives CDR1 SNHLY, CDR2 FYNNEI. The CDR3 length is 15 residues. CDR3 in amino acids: CASSESGPLGYEQYF. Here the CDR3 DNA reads TGTGCCAGCAGTGAATCAGGGCCGCTTGGCTACGAGCAGTACTTC.

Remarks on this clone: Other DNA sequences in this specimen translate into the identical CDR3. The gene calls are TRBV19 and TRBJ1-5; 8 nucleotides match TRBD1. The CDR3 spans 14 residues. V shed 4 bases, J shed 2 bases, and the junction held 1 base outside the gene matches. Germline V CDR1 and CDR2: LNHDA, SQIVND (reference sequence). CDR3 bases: TGTGCCAGTAGTACGACAGGGGGCAATCAGCCCCAGCATTTT. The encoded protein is CASSTTGGNQPQHF.

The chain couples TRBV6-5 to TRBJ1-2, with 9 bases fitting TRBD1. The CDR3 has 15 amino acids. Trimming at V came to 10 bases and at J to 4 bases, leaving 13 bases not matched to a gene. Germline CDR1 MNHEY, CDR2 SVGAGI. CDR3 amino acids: CATNTGTGMTYGYTF. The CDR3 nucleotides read TGTGCCACCAACACCGGGACAGGGATGACCTATGGCTACACCTTC.

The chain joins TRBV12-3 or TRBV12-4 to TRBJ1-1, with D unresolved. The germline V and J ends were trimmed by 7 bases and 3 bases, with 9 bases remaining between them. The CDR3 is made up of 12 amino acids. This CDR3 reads CASTTLYTEAFF. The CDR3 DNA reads TGTGCCAGCACCACATTATACACTGAAGCTTTCTTT.

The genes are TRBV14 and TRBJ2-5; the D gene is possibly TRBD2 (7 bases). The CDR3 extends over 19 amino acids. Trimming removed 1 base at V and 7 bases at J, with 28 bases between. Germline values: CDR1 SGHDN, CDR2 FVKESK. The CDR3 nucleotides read TGTGCCAGCAGCCAAGTGTCTTCCCGGGGGGCGGGTGGCCAGAGGACCCAGTACTTC. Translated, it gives CASSQVSSRGAGGQRTQYF.

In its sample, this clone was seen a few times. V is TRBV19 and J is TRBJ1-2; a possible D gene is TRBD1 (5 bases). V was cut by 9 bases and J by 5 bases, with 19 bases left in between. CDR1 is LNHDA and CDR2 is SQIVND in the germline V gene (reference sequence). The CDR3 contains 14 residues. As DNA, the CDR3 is TGTGCCAGCAGAATCAACAGGTCCCGGTATGGCTACACCTTC. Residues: CASRINRSRYGYTF.

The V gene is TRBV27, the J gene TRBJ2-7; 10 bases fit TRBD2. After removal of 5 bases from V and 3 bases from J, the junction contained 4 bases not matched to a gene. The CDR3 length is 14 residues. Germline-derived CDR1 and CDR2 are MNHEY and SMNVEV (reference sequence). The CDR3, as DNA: TGTGCCAGCAGTCTAGCGGGAGTTTTCTACGAGCAGTACTTC. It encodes CASSLAGVFYEQYF.

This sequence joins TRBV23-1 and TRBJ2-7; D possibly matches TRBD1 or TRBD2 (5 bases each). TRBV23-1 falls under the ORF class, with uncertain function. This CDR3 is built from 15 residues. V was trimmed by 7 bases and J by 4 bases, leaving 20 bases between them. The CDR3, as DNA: TGCGCCAGCACCAATCCTCACGGGGACCTATACGAGCAGTACTTC. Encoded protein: CASTNPHGDLYEQYF.